One and the same sample provided the 31 T cell receptor beta chains below, sequenced in a study of early T cells in non-severe SARS-CoV-2 infection. Via MiXCR, TCRdb re-called the 5' RACE reads, giving one row per CDR3 protein. The sample lists about 59,000 distinct CDR3 sequences, 13% occurring once. The sequencing used whole blood, collected at baseline. The receptors were sampled from an adult who was a healthcare worker with PCR-confirmed SARS-CoV-2 infection or an uninfected control (not recorded which).

This clonotype was picked up a small number of times. The V and J genes are TRBV7-9 and TRBJ1-1; unclear D gene. The germline CDR1 and CDR2 sequences are SEHNR and FQNEAQ (reference sequence). The CDR3 runs 14 residues. Trimming took off 3 bases at V and 6 bases at J, with 14 bases between the two ends. In DNA, the CDR3 is TGTGCCAGCAGCTTTTCTCGGGAGGCAGCTGAAGCTTTCTTT. Amino acids: CASSFSREAAEAFF.

This clonotype was observed at least ten times. V usage is TRBV9 and J usage is TRBJ2-5; no clear D. Trimming left V 0 bases short and J 7 bases short, with 10 bases between. The CDR3 extends over 13 amino acids. The germline V gene encodes CDR1 SGDLS and CDR2 YYNGEE. The CDR3 protein is CASSVVLGGTQYF. The CDR3 bases are TGTGCCAGCAGCGTAGTTCTCGGTGGGACCCAGTACTTC.

The sample holds a few counts of this clonotype. The rearrangement joins TRBV3-1 to TRBJ2-7; 7 bases line up with TRBD1. The CDR3 sequence is 16 residues long. V shed 4 bases and J 2 bases; nucleotides not matched to a gene: 11. Germline V gene data show CDR1 as LGHDT and CDR2 as YNNKEL (reference sequence). The CDR3 DNA reads TGTGCCAGCAGCCCAGACAGGGCCACCCCCACCTACGAGCAGTACTTC. As protein: CASSPDRATPTYEQYF.

Ten or more counts support this clonotype. This chain joins TRBV29-1 and TRBJ2-3; 11 bases match TRBD2. V was pared by 6 bases and J by 3 bases, with 5 bases of the junction left unmatched. Germline CDR1 SQVTM, CDR2 ANQGSEA. This CDR3 is 14 amino acids long. The chain's CDR3 is CSVAGTSGTDTQYF. CDR3 coding DNA: TGCAGCGTGGCCGGGACTAGCGGAACAGATACGCAGTATTTT.

The chain joins TRBV6-2 or TRBV6-3 to TRBJ1-1; TRBD1 is a possible D gene (6 bases). V dropped 3 bases and J dropped 11 bases, with 13 bases sitting between them. The CDR3 loop spans 12 amino acids. The germline gives CDR1 MNHEY, CDR2 SVGEGT. The CDR3 here is CASSYLDSNAFF. DNA of the CDR3: TGTGCCAGCAGTTATTTGGACAGTAACGCTTTCTTT.

This clonotype was counted at least ten times. The V and J genes are TRBV12-3 or TRBV12-4 and TRBJ1-2; tentatively, D is TRBD1 (5 bases). The CDR3 runs 13 residues. Trimming removed 7 bases at V and 4 bases at J, with 13 bases between. The CDR3 sequence is CASTPTGSYGYTF. DNA of the CDR3: TGTGCCAGCACCCCAACAGGCAGCTATGGCTACACCTTC.

The gene calls are TRBV7-9 and TRBJ1-1; the D gene is possibly TRBD1 (6 bases). The CDR3 contains 13 residues. Trimming took off 5 bases at V and 8 bases at J, with 15 bases between the two ends. Germline CDR1 reads SEHNR; CDR2 reads FQNEAQ (reference sequence). CDR3 protein: CASSPGPTGEAFF. Here the CDR3 DNA reads TGTGCCAGCAGCCCCGGCCCTACAGGGGAAGCTTTCTTT.

V and J are TRBV11-2 and TRBJ2-1; D remains ambiguous. This CDR3 has 12 residues. Per germline, CDR1 SGHAT and CDR2 FQNNGV. Trimming took off 3 bases at V and 6 bases at J, with 6 bases between the two ends. CDR3 region: CASSFDANEQFF. The CDR3, as DNA: TGTGCCAGCAGCTTCGATGCCAATGAGCAGTTCTTC.

This clonotype was observed a handful of times. The chain joins TRBV29-1 to TRBJ2-7; D is tentatively TRBD1 or TRBD2 (6 bases each). The CDR3 loop spans 12 amino acids. V was cut by 4 bases and J by 3 bases, with 10 bases left in between. Looked up from germline, CDR1 is SQVTM and CDR2 is ANQGSEA. The CDR3 region has the DNA TGCAGCGTTGGAGGGGGACTCTACGAGCAGTACTTC. Protein: CSVGGGLYEQYF.

This sequence joins TRBV7-6 and TRBJ1-2; D possibly corresponds to TRBD1 (5 bases). This CDR3 is 13 amino acids long. From germline, CDR1 is SGHVS and CDR2 FNYEAQ. V lost 0 bases and J 5 bases, leaving 7 bases between the germline ends. CDR3 sequence: CASSLAKGYGYTF. DNA of the CDR3: TGTGCCAGCAGCTTAGCGAAGGGGTATGGCTACACCTTC.

The CDR3 DNA reads as TGTGCCAGCAGCGTAAGACAGGGGGCCTTCACTGAAGCTTTCTTT. This encodes CASSVRQGAFTEAFF. The chain has TRBV7-9 and TRBJ1-1; 10 bases are shared with TRBD1. Losses at the gene ends were 5 bases for V and 4 bases for J; bases not matched to a gene: 7. This CDR3 region has 15 residues. The V gene's germline CDR1 is SEHNR and CDR2 FQNEAQ (reference sequence).

The chain recombines TRBV5-6 with TRBJ1-1; D is possibly TRBD1 (5 bases). Germline values: CDR1 SGHDT, CDR2 YYEEEE. This CDR3 region has 16 residues. Trimming removed 4 bases at V and 2 bases at J, with 18 bases between. This CDR3 reads CASSAPVGVSNTEAFF. The CDR3 bases are TGTGCCAGCAGCGCCCCGGTAGGGGTCTCCAACACTGAAGCTTTCTTT.

By share, this clonotype ranks as medium-sized. This sequence joins TRBV20-1 and TRBJ1-2; TRBD1 might be the D (5 bases). V lost 0 bases and J 9 bases, leaving 20 bases between the germline ends. Germline V CDR1 and CDR2: DFQATT, SNEGSKA (reference sequence). The CDR3 is 15 amino acids. CDR3 bases: TGCAGTGCTAGAGATGTAACGGGGGGTTCTATGCGCTACACCTTC. Its translation: CSARDVTGGSMRYTF.

This clonotype was found many times. This sequence joins TRBV7-8 and TRBJ2-5; D call uncertain. This CDR3 is 13 amino acids long. Trimming removed 2 bases from V and 2 bases from J, with 6 bases in between. The germline gives CDR1 SGHVS, CDR2 FQNEAQ. This CDR3 reads CASSLKWQETQYF. As DNA, the CDR3 is TGTGCCAGCAGCTTAAAGTGGCAAGAGACCCAGTACTTC.

This clonotype came up a few times. CDR3 coding DNA: TGTGCCAGCAGTTTAGAGATAGGGCCTGAGGGCAATCAGCCCCAGCATTTT. Its protein product is CASSLEIGPEGNQPQHF. The chain links TRBV12-3 or TRBV12-4 to TRBJ1-5, with D hard to call. Trimming took off 1 base at V and 2 bases at J, with 15 bases between the two ends. The CDR3 length is 17 residues.

V usage is TRBV5-6 and J usage is TRBJ2-5; D is unclear. V was pared by 0 bases and J by 0 bases, with 12 bases between. Germline V gives CDR1 SGHDT, CDR2 YYEEEE. The CDR3 consists of 16 residues. The CDR3 here is CASSLESRPYQETQYF. CDR3 DNA sequence: TGTGCCAGCAGCTTGGAGTCCAGACCGTACCAAGAGACCCAGTACTTC.

The chain links TRBV7-8 to TRBJ2-5, with unresolved D. Looked up from germline, CDR1 is SGHVS and CDR2 is FQNEAQ. This CDR3 is 15 amino acids long. V dropped 0 bases and J dropped 2 bases, with 10 bases sitting between them. Here the CDR3 DNA reads TGTGCCAGCAGCTTAGCTATCACAGCGCAAGAGACCCAGTACTTC. Residues: CASSLAITAQETQYF.

The V and J genes are TRBV29-1 and TRBJ2-1, with 13 bases that match TRBD2. Germline V gene lookup returns CDR1 SQVTM and CDR2 ANQGSEA. The CDR3 sequence is 14 residues long. Germline trimming cut 6 bases from V and 4 bases from J; bases unmatched to any gene: 3. CDR3 residues: CSVRTSGGYNEQFF. The CDR3 bases are TGCAGCGTGCGGACTAGCGGGGGTTACAATGAGCAGTTCTTC.

This clonotype was detected ten times or more. The chain uses TRBV6-6 and TRBJ1-2, with a possible D match to TRBD1 (6 bases). Deletions cut 7 bases from V and 5 bases from J, with 17 bases between. This CDR3 is built from 14 residues. Germline lookup yields CDR1 MNHNY and CDR2 SVGAGI (reference sequence). The CDR3 sequence is CASTPVGTLYGYTF. CDR3 nucleotides: TGTGCCAGCACCCCGGTTGGGACATTATATGGCTACACCTTC.

In this sample, this clonotype turned up a few times. The chain joins TRBV11-2 to TRBJ1-1; D not resolved. The V end was cut by 5 bases, the J end by 1 base, with 20 bases between. This CDR3 comprises 17 residues. Germline CDR1 reads SGHAT; CDR2 reads FQNNGV. The CDR3 DNA follows: TGTGCCAGCAGCCCCTGGGAAGGAAGGCTATCGAACACTGAAGCTTTCTTT. Amino acid sequence: CASSPWEGRLSNTEAFF.

The chain combines TRBV7-2 with TRBJ2-5; a possible D gene is TRBD2 (6 bases). The V gene lost 5 bases and the J gene lost 4 bases, with 11 bases spanning the gap. The germline V gene encodes CDR1 SGHTA and CDR2 FQGNSA. This CDR3 contains 13 residues. CDR3 DNA: TGTGCCAGCAGCCCAGGGACTTCAGAGACCCAGTACTTC. Amino acids: CASSPGTSETQYF.

The chain uses TRBV20-1 and TRBJ1-1; the D is unclear. CDR3 size: 15 residues. Germline V CDR1 and CDR2: DFQATT, SNEGSKA (reference sequence). V was pared by 0 bases and J by 2 bases, with 13 bases between. As DNA, the CDR3 is TGCAGTGCTAGAGATCGGAACAGATCCAACACTGAAGCTTTCTTT. This translates into CSARDRNRSNTEAFF.

The V gene is TRBV4-1, the J gene TRBJ1-1; 9 bases align to TRBD1. The J segment lost 4 bases and the V segment lost 3 bases, leaving 6 bases of the junction unmatched. The germline V gene encodes CDR1 MGHRA and CDR2 YSYEKL. This CDR3 comprises 15 residues. The CDR3 DNA follows: TGCGCCAGCAGCCAGCTGACAGGGGGTGTCACTGAAGCTTTCTTT. This translates into CASSQLTGGVTEAFF.

This clonotype appeared a few times. This chain uses TRBV7-6 with TRBJ2-7; 7 nucleotides agree with TRBD1. The CDR3 is 13 residues long. The ends lost 5 bases at V and 2 bases at J; junction bases unmatched: 3. CDR1 and CDR2 (germline): SGHVS, FNYEAQ. CDR3 sequence (DNA): TGTGCCAGCAGCAGGGGGACAGCCTACGAGCAGTACTTC. Its protein is CASSRGTAYEQYF.

The rearrangement joins TRBV29-1 to TRBJ2-7; perhaps TRBD2 as D (6 bases). The ends were cut back, 0 bases at V and 3 bases at J, with 9 bases in the middle. This CDR3 region has 13 residues. Per germline, CDR1 SQVTM and CDR2 ANQGSEA. The CDR3 sequence: CSVEDAGSYEQYF. CDR3 nucleotide sequence: TGCAGCGTTGAAGATGCGGGGAGCTACGAGCAGTACTTC.

This clonotype was seen at least ten times. The chain carries TRBV3-1 and TRBJ2-1, with no clear D. The CDR3 is 13 amino acids. The germline gives CDR1 LGHDT, CDR2 YNNKEL (reference sequence). V was pared by 6 bases and J by 1 base, with 7 bases between. CDR3 nucleotides: TGTGCCAGCAGGGCAGTGTCCTACAATGAGCAGTTCTTC. It codes for CASRAVSYNEQFF.

There are many counts of this clonotype. The chain uses TRBV6-6 and TRBJ2-7, with TRBD1 as a possible D gene (6 bases). The germline gives CDR1 MNHNY, CDR2 SVGAGI (reference sequence). The CDR3 covers 15 residues. Trimming removed 2 bases from V and 2 bases from J, with 13 bases in between. In DNA form, the CDR3 reads TGTGCCAGCAGTTACACACCGGACAGAACCTACGAGCAGTACTTC. Encoded protein: CASSYTPDRTYEQYF.

V usage is TRBV7-9 and J usage is TRBJ2-1, with D possibly matching TRBD1 (7 bases). CDR3 length equals 14 residues. V was pared by 10 bases and J by 3 bases, with 16 bases between. Germline V gene data show CDR1 as SEHNR and CDR2 as FQNEAQ (reference sequence). This CDR3 reads CATGGGRDYNEQFF. As DNA, the CDR3 is TGTGCCACCGGAGGGGGCAGGGACTACAATGAGCAGTTCTTC.

This clonotype has just a few counts. The chain is built from TRBV3-1 and TRBJ2-3; no clear D gene. Germline-derived CDR1 and CDR2 are LGHDT and YNNKEL (reference sequence). Deletions cut 6 bases from V and 5 bases from J, with 15 bases between. This CDR3 is 14 amino acids long. CDR3 sequence (DNA): TGTGCCAGCAGGCGATTGGGCGAAGAAGATACGCAGTATTTT. Residues: CASRRLGEEDTQYF.

The sample holds many counts of this clonotype. DNA of the CDR3: TGTGCCAGCAGTTCTGCGGCAGGGGCCTGGGAGCTGTTTTTT. As protein: CASSSAAGAWELFF. The chain has TRBV28 and TRBJ2-2, with a possible D match to TRBD1 (6 bases). Germline-derived CDR1 and CDR2 are MDHEN and SYDVKM. The ends were cut back, 4 bases at V and 9 bases at J, with 15 bases in the middle. The CDR3 consists of 14 residues.

This clonotype has only a few counts. The chain has TRBV6-2 or TRBV6-3 and TRBJ1-1; maybe TRBD1 (6 bases). Germline CDR1 reads MNHEY; CDR2 reads SVGEGT. The length of the CDR3 is 15 residues. V lost 4 bases and J 3 bases, leaving 15 bases between the germline ends. The DNA for the CDR3 is TGTGCCAGCAGTTTGTCCGGACAGACTTACACTGAAGCTTTCTTT. Translation: CASSLSGQTYTEAFF.